This T cell receptor (beta chain) appears in the sequencing data of a study of shared clonotypes between healthy human individuals. Regarding the study as a whole: Against clonotypes common to all four donors, non-shared ones had lower generation probabilities.

The germline CDR1 and CDR2 sequences are MNHNY and SVGAGI (reference sequence). The ends were cut back, 10 bases at V and 5 bases at J, with 7 bases in the middle. This CDR3 spans 10 amino acids. TCRdb's table, derived via immunoSEQ multiplex PCR, lists solely in-frame clones and lacks some. The sample records just over 2,000,000 clones, about 95% being singletons. Concerning this clone itself: Antigen: not known.

CD8 cells regarded as naive lacked CD45RO, were positively chosen for CCR7, and omitted terminally differentiated effector memory CD45RA+ cells. Within Nashville, Tennessee resided all donors, each a Caucasian adult. The source material was naive CD8+ T cells sorted from blood. J is TRBJ2-3 and V is TRBV6-6; D gene uncertain. This sequence was found in a man younger than 35 in good health. In DNA form, the CDR3 reads TGTGCCACCATGGTAGATACGCAGTATTTT. It specifies CATMVDTQYF.